A selection of T cell receptor beta chains follows, all from one sample in a study of naive and memory T cell subsets. TCRdb processed the UMI-ligation and nested PCR reads anew with MiXCR; each CDR3 protein has one entry. The sample lists over 90,000 distinct CDR3 sequences; about 11% were seen once. The sequenced sample was naive CD4+ T cells from blood. These receptors all stem from a human donor in good health. Both conserved end residues are part of each CDR3. The D gene is left open where the match is weak. Rows may omit the clone size; those that give it use once, few, many or a size class.

CASSFRDLGNNEQFF	TGTGCCAGCAGTTTTCGTGATCTTGGCAACAATGAGCAGTTCTTC	.	many	TRBV28	TRBJ2-1
CAISERTLNNEQFF	TGTGCCATCAGTGAGAGGACACTTAACAATGAGCAGTTCTTC	.	.	TRBV10-3	TRBJ2-1
CASTGLNEAYNEQFF	TGTGCCAGCACCGGACTGAACGAGGCATATAATGAGCAGTTCTTC	.	few	TRBV11-2	TRBJ2-1
CSPPGRGMLEWYF	TGCAGCCCACCGGGCCGCGGGATGCTTGAGTGGTACTTC	.	few	TRBV29-1	TRBJ2-7
CSAITGEVTDTQYF	TGCAGTGCCATTACAGGCGAGGTTACAGATACGCAGTATTTT	.	few	TRBV20-1	TRBJ2-3
CSVVRVNTEAFF	TGCAGCGTTGTCAGGGTGAACACTGAAGCTTTCTTT	.	many	TRBV29-1	TRBJ1-1
CASSSYHRATVDTQYF	TGTGCCAGCAGCTCCTATCACAGGGCTACTGTGGATACGCAGTATTTT	.	few	TRBV7-2	TRBJ2-3
CSARGPLQPQHF	TGCAGTGCTAGGGGCCCACTTCAGCCCCAGCATTTT	.	many	TRBV20-1	TRBJ1-5
CASSRKYKGKNQPQHF	TGTGCCAGCAGCCGAAAGTATAAGGGGAAGAATCAGCCCCAGCATTTT	.	.	TRBV6-6	TRBJ1-5
CASSFLIRQGQEETQYF	TGTGCCAGCAGCTTTCTCATCCGACAGGGACAGGAAGAGACCCAGTACTTC	TRBD1	many	TRBV5-4	TRBJ2-5
CASSITPEDTQYF	TGTGCCAGTAGTATCACGCCGGAAGATACGCAGTATTTT	.	.	TRBV19	TRBJ2-3
CASSLGLAGIKTYEQYF	TGTGCCAGCAGCTTAGGACTAGCGGGAATAAAAACCTACGAGCAGTACTTC	TRBD2	.	TRBV11-2	TRBJ2-7
CASSGHLIAGGSYNEQFF	TGTGCCAGCAGCGGACATCTGATCGCCGGGGGCTCCTACAATGAGCAGTTCTTC	.	few	TRBV7-2	TRBJ2-1
CSARDRKRGRPHEQFF	TGCAGTGCTAGAGATCGTAAGCGGGGGCGACCCCATGAGCAGTTCTTC	TRBD2	few	TRBV20-1	TRBJ2-1
CASSSGQPEETQYF	TGTGCCAGCAGCTCGGGACAGCCCGAAGAGACCCAGTACTTC	TRBD1	.	TRBV7-9	TRBJ2-5
CASSFLGRTTNEKLFF	TGTGCCAGCAGCTTTCTGGGGCGGACAACTAATGAAAAACTGTTTTTT	.	few	TRBV7-2	TRBJ1-4
CSVYLQGQYNEQFF	TGCAGCGTTTACCTCCAGGGACAGTACAATGAGCAGTTCTTC	TRBD1	few	TRBV29-1	TRBJ2-1
CSASNALVHNEQFF	TGCAGTGCTAGTAACGCGCTAGTCCACAATGAGCAGTTCTTC	.	.	TRBV20-1	TRBJ2-1
CASSPTAAYEQYF	TGTGCCAGCAGCCCTACCGCCGCCTACGAGCAGTACTTC	.	once	TRBV7-2	TRBJ2-7
CASSPRLAGTDTQYF	TGTGCCAGCTCACCCCGGTTAGCGGGGACAGATACGCAGTATTTT	TRBD2	many	TRBV18	TRBJ2-3
CASSLSAVLMNTEAFF	TGTGCCAGCAGTTTATCAGCGGTACTCATGAACACTGAAGCTTTCTTT	.	.	TRBV12-3/TRBV12-4	TRBJ1-1
CASSRTSGTITDTQYF	TGTGCCAGCTCACGGACTAGCGGGACCATCACAGATACGCAGTATTTT	TRBD2	many	TRBV18	TRBJ2-3
CASSSNTFGYNEQFF	TGCGCCAGCAGCTCGAACACTTTCGGCTACAATGAGCAGTTCTTC	.	few	TRBV5-1	TRBJ2-1
CSAPRGRGYTDTQYF	TGCAGTGCTCCCCGCGGGAGGGGGTACACAGATACGCAGTATTTT	TRBD2	few	TRBV20-1	TRBJ2-3
CAWVTSGVPYNEQFF	TGTGCCTGGGTGACTAGCGGGGTCCCCTACAATGAGCAGTTCTTC	TRBD2	.	TRBV30	TRBJ2-1
CASSSDYGETQYF	TGTGCCAGCAGCTCTGACTACGGGGAGACCCAGTACTTC	.	once	TRBV7-7	TRBJ2-5
CSAVRGSGGTYNSPLHF	TGCAGTGCTGTTAGAGGTAGCGGGGGCACCTATAATTCACCCCTCCACTTT	.	few	TRBV20-1	TRBJ1-6
CSVVKPRYNEQFF	TGCAGCGTTGTTAAACCTAGATACAATGAGCAGTTCTTC	.	.	TRBV29-1	TRBJ2-1